This TCR beta chain was identified during a study of blood T cells in healthy people across ages. The CDR3 totals 16 residues. Germline assignment: CDR1 PRHDT and CDR2 FYEKMQ (reference sequence). It was with a sample-barcoded 5' primer and a J-beta primer mix that a second PCR of about 6 to 12 cycles was run. Via MiXCR, TCRdb re-called the 5' RACE reads, giving one row per CDR3 protein. The sample holds hundreds of thousands of distinct CDR3 sequences, approximately 67% seen once. The sequence was obtained from a man aged 25-45 years in good health. The chain carries TRBV13 and TRBJ2-4, with D perhaps being TRBD1 or TRBD2 (6 bases each). TRBJ2-7 explains the end of the DNA better; the J call may be wrong. Sequencing was done on a sample of blood. CDR3 residues: CASRKGGSQNTGEQYF. The CDR3 nucleotides read TGTGCCAGCAGAAAGGGGGGATCTCAAAACACGGGCGAGCAGTACTTC.